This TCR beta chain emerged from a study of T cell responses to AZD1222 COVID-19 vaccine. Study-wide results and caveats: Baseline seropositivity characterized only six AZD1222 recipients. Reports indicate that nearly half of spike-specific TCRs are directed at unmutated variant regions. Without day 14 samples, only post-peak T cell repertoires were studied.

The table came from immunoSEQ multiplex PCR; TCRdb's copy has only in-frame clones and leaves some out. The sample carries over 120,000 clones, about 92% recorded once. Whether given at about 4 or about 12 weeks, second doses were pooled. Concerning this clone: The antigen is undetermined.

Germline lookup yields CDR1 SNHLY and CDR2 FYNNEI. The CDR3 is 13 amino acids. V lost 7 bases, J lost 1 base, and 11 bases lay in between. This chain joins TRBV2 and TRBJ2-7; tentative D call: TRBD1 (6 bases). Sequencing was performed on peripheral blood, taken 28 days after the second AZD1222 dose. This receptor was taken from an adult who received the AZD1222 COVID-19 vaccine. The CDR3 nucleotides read TGTGCCAGCATCATACAGGGATCCTACGAGCAGTACTTC. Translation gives CASIIQGSYEQYF.